Included here is one T cell receptor beta chain sequence, with context. This entry comes from a study of blood T cell repertoires in COVID-19. Study at large: PBMCs, B-cell-depleted T cells, or T cells were the source of the cDNA or gDNA that made up the material.

Authors' processing steps: Amplification of reference gene primers was used by the study to estimate nucleated cell counts. The repertoire was sequenced with immunoSEQ multiplex PCR; TCRdb's copy has only in-frame clones and lacks some. V, J and clone size were drawn from that table, and D and trimming were deduced from the DNA. The sample lists a few hundred thousand clones; just over 85% were seen once. Germline CDR1 is SGHTA and CDR2 is FQGNSA. The ends were cut back, 5 bases at V and 7 bases at J, with 15 bases in the middle. The CDR3 has 14 amino acids. Material: peripheral blood. The V gene is TRBV7-2, the J gene TRBJ1-5; D call uncertain. This clonotype originated in a man aged 50 to 59 with acute or convalescent COVID-19. The CDR3 DNA reads as TGTGCCAGCAGCCCTGGGTCACGGGGACAGCCCCAGCATTTT. Encoded protein: CASSPGSRGQPQHF.